The 29 T cell receptor beta chains below were found in one sample sequenced in a study of cytotoxic CD8 clonotypes in ibrutinib-treated CLL. Clones were sequenced by immunoSEQ multiplex PCR, and TCRdb holds only the in-frame ones, with some missing. The table shows tens of thousands of clones, with roughly three fifths occurring only once. The starting material was PBMCs, obtained after 24 months of ibrutinib treatment. The receptor source for this set is a human donor with chronic lymphocytic leukemia.

This sequence joins TRBV4-1 and TRBJ1-2, with no clear D. The germline gives CDR1 MGHRA, CDR2 YSYEKL. Trimming took 0 bases from V and 4 from J, leaving 12 bases between them. The CDR3 sequence is 15 residues long. The chain's CDR3 is CASSQEASAFYGYTF. CDR3 nucleotides: TGCGCCAGCAGCCAAGAAGCCAGCGCCTTCTATGGCTACACCTTC.

The chain couples TRBV6-5 to TRBJ1-2; 7 bases fit TRBD1. The ends lost 7 bases at V and 3 bases at J; junction bases unmatched: 8. CDR1 is MNHEY and CDR2 is SVGAGI in the germline V gene. The length of the CDR3 is 14 residues. The CDR3 nucleotides read TGTGCCAGCACCCAATCGACAGGGTACTATGGCTACACCTTC. Protein sequence: CASTQSTGYYGYTF.

CDR3 in amino acids: CASTSSYNEQFF. CDR3 DNA sequence: TGTGCCAGCACCTCATCCTACAATGAGCAGTTCTTC. This chain connects TRBV2 to TRBJ2-1; D ambiguous. V was clipped by 7 bases and J by 1 base, with 5 bases between them. This CDR3 region has 12 residues. Germline CDR1 SNHLY, CDR2 FYNNEI.

CDR3 sequence (DNA): TGCGCCAGCAGCCGACCCCGGACAGGGGTAGATGAAAAACTGTTTTTT. Amino acids: CASSRPRTGVDEKLFF. The V call is TRBV4-1, the J call TRBJ1-4; TRBD1 matches at 9 bases. CDR1 and CDR2 (germline): MGHRA, YSYEKL. J lost 6 bases, V lost 4 bases, and 9 bases had no gene match. The CDR3 extends over 16 amino acids.

This clone was counted a single time. The rearrangement joins TRBV7-8 to TRBJ2-5; D is perhaps TRBD1 (5 bases). Per germline, CDR1 SGHVS and CDR2 FQNEAQ. V shed 2 bases and J shed 1 base, with 8 bases lying between them. This CDR3 comprises 14 residues. The chain's CDR3 is CASSLIRAQETQYF. The CDR3 bases are TGTGCCAGCAGCTTAATCAGGGCCCAAGAGACCCAGTACTTC.

This chain joins TRBV29-1 and TRBJ1-1; no definite D call. V shed 5 bases and J shed 7 bases, with 14 bases lying between them. Germline V gene sequence: CDR1 SQVTM, CDR2 ANQGSEA. This CDR3 has 12 residues. The CDR3 sequence is CSVHARKVEAFF. The CDR3 nucleotides read TGCAGCGTTCACGCCCGAAAGGTTGAAGCTTTCTTT.

The chain has TRBV9 and TRBJ2-5; 9 nucleotides line up with TRBD1. This CDR3 is 15 amino acids long. Germline V gene lookup returns CDR1 SGDLS and CDR2 YYNGEE. The junction had 6 bases not matched to a gene; V was cut back by 1 base and J by 5 bases. CDR3 coding DNA: TGTGCCAGCAGCGTACAGTGGACAGGGGTTGAGACCCAGTACTTC. Translated: CASSVQWTGVETQYF.

This clone was recorded many times. The chain couples TRBV16 to TRBJ2-2; 7 bases fit TRBD2. CDR1 is KGHSY, CDR2 FQNENV, per germline. The CDR3 extends over 15 amino acids. Germline trimming cut 5 bases from V and 4 bases from J; bases unmatched to any gene: 7. The CDR3 loop reads CASSSRGVITGELFF. CDR3 sequence (DNA): TGTGCCAGCAGCTCACGGGGGGTGATCACCGGGGAGCTGTTTTTT.

V and J are TRBV2 and TRBJ1-2, with 7 bases lining up with TRBD1. V lost 8 bases to trimming and J lost 8 bases; unmatched junction nucleotides: 11. The CDR3 runs 13 residues. CDR1 and CDR2 from the germline V gene are SNHLY and FYNNEI. The CDR3 spells CASHQGRGEGYTF. CDR3 bases: TGTGCCAGCCACCAGGGCAGGGGGGAAGGCTACACCTTC. Drawing the rest from reference TRBV2 and TRBJ1-2, the complete variable domain is EPEVTQTPSHQVTQMGQEVILRCVPISNHLYFYWYRQILGQKVEFLVSFYNNEISEKSEIFDDQFSVERPDGSNFTLKIRSTKLEDSAMYFCASHQGRGEGYTFGSGTRLTVV.

Only a few counts were recorded for this clone. The chain joins TRBV7-8 to TRBJ1-2; 9 positions agree with TRBD1. J gave up 6 bases and V 5 bases, and 10 bases lay outside the gene matches. The CDR3 covers 15 residues. CDR1 and CDR2 (germline): SGHVS, FQNEAQ. CDR3 in DNA: TGTGCCAGCAGCCCGTGGGGGACAGGGAACGATGGCTACACCTTC. Translation gives CASSPWGTGNDGYTF. Using reference TRBV7-8 and TRBJ1-2 for the parts outside the CDR3, the full variable domain is GAGVSQSPRYKVAKRGQDVALRCDPISGHVSLFWYQQALGQGPEFLTYFQNEAQLDKSGLPSDRFFAERPEGSVSTLKIQRTQQEDSAVYLCASSPWGTGNDGYTFGSGTRLTVV.

This rearrangement joins TRBV7-6 to TRBJ2-3; D is ambiguous. The CDR3 consists of 14 residues. The V and J ends lost 1 base and 4 bases respectively, with 9 bases between them. The germline V gene encodes CDR1 SGHVS and CDR2 FNYEAQ. The DNA of the CDR3 is TGTGCCAGCAGCTTAGATCCATCCCCAGATACGCAGTATTTT. As protein: CASSLDPSPDTQYF.

This chain joins TRBV6-1 and TRBJ1-2; D remains ambiguous. Germline lookup yields CDR1 MNHNS and CDR2 SASEGT. There are 14 residues in the CDR3. V dropped 6 bases and J dropped 6 bases, with 17 bases sitting between them. This CDR3 reads CASRLQAVGHGYTF. The CDR3 coding sequence is TGTGCCAGCAGGCTTCAGGCAGTCGGACATGGCTACACCTTC.

Turning to this clone: At one boundary the junction diverges from the germline segment, which might be a read error. This sample also contains other DNA sequences that code for the same CDR3. The rearrangement links TRBV28 to TRBJ1-5; maybe TRBD1 (6 bases). CDR1 and CDR2 from the germline V gene are MDHEN and SYDVKM. The CDR3 runs to 15 residues. The CDR3 region is CASSGGDTYNQPQHF. CDR3 nucleotide sequence: TGCGCCAGCAGCGGTGGGGACACCTACAATCAGCCCCAGCATTTT. Supplemented by reference TRBV28 and TRBJ1-5, the full variable domain reads DVKVTQSSRYLVKRTGEKVFLECVQDMDHENMFWYRQDPGLGLRLIYFSYDVKMKEKGDIPEGYSVSREKKERFSLILESASTNQTSMYLCASSGGDTYNQPQHFGDGTRLSIL.

This CDR3 reads CASSPIGGFQETQYF. CDR3 coding DNA: TGTGCCAGCAGCCCAATAGGGGGGTTTCAAGAGACCCAGTACTTC. The V gene is TRBV28, the J gene TRBJ2-5; D possibly uses TRBD1 or TRBD2 (6 bases each). The germline V gene has CDR1 MDHEN and CDR2 SYDVKM. The CDR3 is 15 residues long. Trimming left V 6 bases short and J 2 bases short, with 16 bases between. Looking up the rest from reference TRBV28 and TRBJ2-5 gives the full variable domain: DVKVTQSSRYLVKRTGEKVFLECVQDMDHENMFWYRQDPGLGLRLIYFSYDVKMKEKGDIPEGYSVSREKKERFSLILESASTNQTSMYLCASSPIGGFQETQYFGPGTRLLVL.

The chain uses TRBV28 and TRBJ1-2; no firm D call. The CDR3 totals 11 residues. V was shortened by 8 bases and J by 8 bases, with 12 bases between the two germline ends. CDR1 and CDR2 from the germline V gene are MDHEN and SYDVKM. CDR3 protein: CASGEREGYTF. The CDR3 DNA follows: TGTGCCAGCGGGGAAAGGGAGGGCTACACCTTC.

The chain links TRBV19 to TRBJ1-6; D is undetermined. This CDR3 is built from 14 residues. Germline CDR1 and CDR2: LNHDA and SQIVND (reference sequence). V was shortened by 3 bases and J by 7 bases, with 10 bases between the two germline ends. The CDR3 loop is CASSMSARNSPLHF. The CDR3, as DNA: TGTGCCAGTAGTATGTCCGCGCGGAATTCACCCCTCCACTTT. The full variable domain, completed using reference TRBV19 and TRBJ1-6, is DGGITQSPKYLFRKEGQNVTLSCEQNLNHDAMYWYRQDPGQGLRLIYYSQIVNDFQKGDIAEGYSVSREKKESFPLTVTSAQKNPTAFYLCASSMSARNSPLHFGNGTRLTVT.

About this clone: The sample carries other DNA sequences with the same CDR3. The chain employs TRBV18 and TRBJ1-2; TRBD1 matches at 7 bases. This CDR3 is 16 amino acids long. Per germline, CDR1 KGHSH and CDR2 LQKENI. After removal of 1 base from V and 0 bases from J, the junction contained 5 bases not matched to a gene. The CDR3 region has the DNA TGTGCCAGCTCACCACAAGGGACAGTAGCTAACTATGGCTACACCTTC. Amino acid sequence: CASSPQGTVANYGYTF.

V is TRBV5-1 and J is TRBJ2-5, with no clear D. With 0 bases removed from V and 5 bases from J, the gap between germline ends came to 5 bases. CDR1 and CDR2 from the germline V gene are SGHRS and YFSETQ. The CDR3 spans 12 residues. The DNA for the CDR3 is TGCGCCAGCAGCTTGGGGTTGGAGACCCAGTACTTC. This codes for CASSLGLETQYF.

The rearrangement uses TRBV7-8 and TRBJ2-1; 10 nucleotides line up with TRBD2. This CDR3 comprises 15 residues. Germline assignment: CDR1 SGHVS and CDR2 FQNEAQ. After removal of 5 bases from V and 6 bases from J, the junction contained 7 bases not matched to a gene. Here the CDR3 DNA reads TGTGCCAGCAGCCACAGGAGCGGGAGGGCCAATGAGCAGTTCTTC. Translated: CASSHRSGRANEQFF.

V is TRBV6-1 and J is TRBJ1-5, with D uncertain. CDR3 length equals 11 residues. The V gene's germline CDR1 is MNHNS and CDR2 SASEGT. Between the trimmed V and J ends, which lost 6 bases and 5 bases, there was a span of 5 bases. CDR3 DNA: TGTGCCAGCAGACGTGATCAGCCCCAGCATTTT. Amino acids: CASRRDQPQHF.

This rearrangement joins TRBV15 to TRBJ2-3; 8 bases fit TRBD1. V was clipped by 2 bases and J by 5 bases; unmatched bases: 3. This CDR3 has 14 residues. Germline CDR1 reads LNHNV; CDR2 reads YYDKDF (reference sequence). CDR3 loop: CATSRQGAGDTQYF. CDR3 sequence (DNA): TGTGCCACCAGCAGACAGGGGGCCGGAGATACGCAGTATTTT. The variable domain in full, with the rest retrieved from reference TRBV15 and TRBJ2-3, is DAMVIQNPRYQVTQFGKPVTLSCSQTLNHNVMYWYQQKSSQAPKLLFHYYDKDFNNEADTPDNFQSRRPNTSFCFLDIRSPGLGDTAMYLCATSRQGAGDTQYFGPGTRLTVL.

The J gene is TRBJ2-4, the V gene TRBV5-1; 7 positions agree with TRBD1. Germline CDR1 SGHRS, CDR2 YFSETQ. With V trimmed by 4 bases and J by 3 bases, 16 bases remained unmatched. The CDR3 extends over 18 amino acids. CDR3 nucleotide sequence: TGCGCCAGCAGCCCGGAACCGGGACAGCTAAAATACAAAAACATTCAGTACTTC. As protein: CASSPEPGQLKYKNIQYF.

The gene calls are TRBV5-6 and TRBJ1-3; D gene ambiguous. The CDR3 spans 15 residues. V was trimmed by 5 bases and J by 4 bases, leaving 16 bases between them. The germline gives CDR1 SGHDT, CDR2 YYEEEE. The CDR3 is CASSTLRASGNTIYF. The CDR3 DNA is TGTGCCAGCAGTACCCTACGGGCGTCGGGAAACACCATATATTTT.

As regards this clone: A junction end diverges from the germline sequence, so it may reflect a read error. The chain links TRBV2 to TRBJ2-7; 11 nucleotides line up with TRBD2. This CDR3 is built from 17 residues. In germline, CDR1 is SNHLY, CDR2 FYNNEI. This CDR3 is CASREGRLAGFPHEQYF. In nucleotides, the CDR3 is TGTGCCAGCAGGGAAGGAAGACTAGCGGGATTTCCCCACGAGCAGTACTTC.

In this sample, this clone turned up a few times. The chain carries TRBV7-2 and TRBJ1-2, with a tentative D call TRBD1 (5 bases). V lost 5 bases and J 5 bases, leaving 15 bases between the germline ends. Germline assignment: CDR1 SGHTA and CDR2 FQGNSA. The CDR3 is 14 amino acids. CDR3 protein: CASSPFMGGYGYTF. CDR3 sequence (DNA): TGTGCCAGCAGCCCTTTTATGGGGGGTTATGGCTACACCTTC.

With respect to this clone: Other DNA variants within this sample encode the same CDR3. This chain links TRBV19 with TRBJ2-5; D might be TRBD2 (5 bases). The length of the CDR3 is 12 residues. With 3 bases removed from V and 5 bases from J, the gap between germline ends came to 7 bases. Germline-derived CDR1 and CDR2 are LNHDA and SQIVND (reference sequence). CDR3 DNA: TGTGCCAGTAGTATTCGAGGGGAGACCCAGTACTTC. As protein: CASSIRGETQYF.

This chain connects TRBV18 to TRBJ1-1; D gene uncertain. Looked up from germline, CDR1 is KGHSH and CDR2 is LQKENI. This CDR3 spans 17 amino acids. V lost 3 bases to trimming and J lost 4 bases, with 21 bases between them. The CDR3: CASSPPSPDPISTEAFF. DNA of the CDR3: TGTGCCAGCTCACCTCCCTCCCCAGACCCCATCTCCACTGAAGCTTTCTTT.

The chain joins TRBV18 to TRBJ2-4; tentative D call: TRBD2 (5 bases). Deletions cut 2 bases from V and 3 bases from J, with 11 bases between. The CDR3 has 15 residues. The germline V gene encodes CDR1 KGHSH and CDR2 LQKENI. The CDR3 loop is CASSPTGRGKNIQYF. Here the CDR3 DNA reads TGTGCCAGCTCACCAACGGGGAGAGGCAAAAACATTCAGTACTTC.

This clone has just a few counts. The chain links TRBV14 to TRBJ2-7; 13 bases are a match to TRBD2. V shed 4 bases and J 4 bases; nucleotides not matched to a gene: 16. CDR3 length: 19 amino acids. Germline CDR1 and CDR2: SGHDN and FVKESK. CDR3 sequence (DNA): TGTGCCAGCAGCCCCAGGACTAGCGGGAGTCATTGGTGGGTGTACGAGCAGTACTTC. Protein sequence: CASSPRTSGSHWWVYEQYF.